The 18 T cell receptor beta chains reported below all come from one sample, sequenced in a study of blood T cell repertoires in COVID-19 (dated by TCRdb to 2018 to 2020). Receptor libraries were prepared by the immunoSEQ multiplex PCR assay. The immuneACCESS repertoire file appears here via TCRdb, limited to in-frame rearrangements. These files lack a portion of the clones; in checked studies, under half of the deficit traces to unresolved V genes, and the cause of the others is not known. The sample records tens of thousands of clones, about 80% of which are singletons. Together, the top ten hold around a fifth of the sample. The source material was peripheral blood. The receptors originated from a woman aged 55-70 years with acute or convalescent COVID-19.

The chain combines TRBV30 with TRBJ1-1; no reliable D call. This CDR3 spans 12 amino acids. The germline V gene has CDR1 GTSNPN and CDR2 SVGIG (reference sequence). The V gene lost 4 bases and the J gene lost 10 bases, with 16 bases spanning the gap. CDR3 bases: TGTGCCTGGATGGACGGGAGGTATGTAGCTTTCTTT. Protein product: CAWMDGRYVAFF.

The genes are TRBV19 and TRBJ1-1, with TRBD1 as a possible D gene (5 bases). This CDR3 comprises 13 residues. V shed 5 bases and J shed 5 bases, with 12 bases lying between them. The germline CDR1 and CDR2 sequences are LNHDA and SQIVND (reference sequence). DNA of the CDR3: TGTGCCAGTAGTCTCGTGGGGCCGACTGAAGCTTTCTTT. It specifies CASSLVGPTEAFF.

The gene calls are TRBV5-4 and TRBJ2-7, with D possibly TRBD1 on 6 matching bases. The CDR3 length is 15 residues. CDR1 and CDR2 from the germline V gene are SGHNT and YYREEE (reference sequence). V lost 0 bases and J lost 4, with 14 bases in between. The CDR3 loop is CASSLEGQRAYEQYF. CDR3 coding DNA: TGTGCCAGCAGCTTGGAAGGACAGAGGGCGTACGAGCAGTACTTC.

In DNA, the CDR3 is TGTGCCAGCAGTGCGCCGGGACTGCCTTGGTCACCCCTCCACTTT. It yields the protein CASSAPGLPWSPLHF. The chain uses TRBV2 and TRBJ1-6; TRBD1 might be the D (5 bases). The V end was cut by 4 bases, the J end by 10 bases, with 17 bases between. Germline loops: CDR1 SNHLY, CDR2 FYNNEI. This CDR3 spans 15 amino acids.

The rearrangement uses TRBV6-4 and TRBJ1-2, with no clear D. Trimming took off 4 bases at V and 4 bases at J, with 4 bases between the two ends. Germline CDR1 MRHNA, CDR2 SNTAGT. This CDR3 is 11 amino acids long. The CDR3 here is CASSASYGYTF. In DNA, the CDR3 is TGTGCCAGCAGTGCCAGCTATGGCTACACCTTC.

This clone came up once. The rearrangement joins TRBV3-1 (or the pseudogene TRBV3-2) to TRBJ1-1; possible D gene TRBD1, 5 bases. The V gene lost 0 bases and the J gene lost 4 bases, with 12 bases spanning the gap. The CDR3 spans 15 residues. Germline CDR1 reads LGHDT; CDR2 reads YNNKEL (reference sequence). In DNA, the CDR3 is TGTGCCAGCAGCCAAGATGCGGCAGGGTCCACTGAAGCTTTCTTT. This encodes CASSQDAAGSTEAFF.

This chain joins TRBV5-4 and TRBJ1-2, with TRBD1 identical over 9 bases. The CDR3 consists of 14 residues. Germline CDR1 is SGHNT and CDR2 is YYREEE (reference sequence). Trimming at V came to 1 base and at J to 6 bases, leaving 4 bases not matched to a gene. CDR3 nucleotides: TGTGCCAGCAGCTTGCCGGGACAGGGAGATGGCTACACCTTC. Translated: CASSLPGQGDGYTF.

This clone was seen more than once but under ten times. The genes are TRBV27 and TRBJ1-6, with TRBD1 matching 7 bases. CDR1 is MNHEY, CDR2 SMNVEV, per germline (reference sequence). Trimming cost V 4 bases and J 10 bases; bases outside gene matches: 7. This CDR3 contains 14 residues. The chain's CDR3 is CASSYRQGDSPLHF. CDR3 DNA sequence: TGTGCCAGCAGTTACCGACAGGGCGACTCACCCCTCCACTTT.

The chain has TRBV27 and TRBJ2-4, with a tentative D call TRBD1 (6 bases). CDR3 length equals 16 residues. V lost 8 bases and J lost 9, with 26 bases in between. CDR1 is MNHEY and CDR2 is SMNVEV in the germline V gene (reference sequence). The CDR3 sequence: CASQSTDSVTRGIQYF. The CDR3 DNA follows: TGTGCCAGCCAGTCAACGGACAGCGTTACACGGGGCATTCAGTACTTC.

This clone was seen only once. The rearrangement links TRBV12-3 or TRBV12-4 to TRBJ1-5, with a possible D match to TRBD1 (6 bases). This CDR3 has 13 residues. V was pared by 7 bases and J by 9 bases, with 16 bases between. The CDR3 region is CASTLDSGRPQHF. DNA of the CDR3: TGTGCCAGCACCTTGGACAGCGGGAGGCCCCAGCATTTT.

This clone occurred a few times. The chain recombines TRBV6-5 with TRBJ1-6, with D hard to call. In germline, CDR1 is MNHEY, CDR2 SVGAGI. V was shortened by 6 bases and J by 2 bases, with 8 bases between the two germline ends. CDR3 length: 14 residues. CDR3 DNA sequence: TGTGCCAGCAGGGCGAGGGCCTATAATTCACCCCTCCACTTT. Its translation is CASRARAYNSPLHF.

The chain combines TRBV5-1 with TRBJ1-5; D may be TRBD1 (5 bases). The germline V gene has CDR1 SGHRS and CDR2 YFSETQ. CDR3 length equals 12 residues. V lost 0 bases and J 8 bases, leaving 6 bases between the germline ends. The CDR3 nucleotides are TGCGCCAGCAGCTTGGAAGGGGAGCCCCAGCATTTT. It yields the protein CASSLEGEPQHF.

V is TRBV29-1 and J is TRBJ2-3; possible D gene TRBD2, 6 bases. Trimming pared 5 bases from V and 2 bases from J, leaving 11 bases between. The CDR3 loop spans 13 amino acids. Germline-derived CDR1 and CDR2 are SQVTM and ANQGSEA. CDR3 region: CSVSGTDTDTQYF. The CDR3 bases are TGCAGCGTTTCTGGGACTGACACAGATACGCAGTATTTT.

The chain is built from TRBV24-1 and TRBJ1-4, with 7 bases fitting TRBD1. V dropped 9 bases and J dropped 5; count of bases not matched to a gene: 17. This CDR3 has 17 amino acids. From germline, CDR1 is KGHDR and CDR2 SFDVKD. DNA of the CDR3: TGTGCCACCGGCGGGACAGATGATTCGGGAGAAAATGAAAAACTGTTTTTT. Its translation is CATGGTDDSGENEKLFF.

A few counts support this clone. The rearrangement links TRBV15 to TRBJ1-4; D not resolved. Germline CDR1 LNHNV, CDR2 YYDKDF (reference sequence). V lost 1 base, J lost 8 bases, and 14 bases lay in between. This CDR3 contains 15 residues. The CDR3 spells CATSRAPQINEKLFF. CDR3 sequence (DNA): TGTGCCACCAGCAGAGCCCCACAGATAAACGAAAAACTGTTTTTT. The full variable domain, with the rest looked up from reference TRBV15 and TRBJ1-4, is DAMVIQNPRYQVTQFGKPVTLSCSQTLNHNVMYWYQQKSSQAPKLLFHYYDKDFNNEADTPDNFQSRRPNTSFCFLDIRSPGLGDTAMYLCATSRAPQINEKLFFGSGTQLSVL.

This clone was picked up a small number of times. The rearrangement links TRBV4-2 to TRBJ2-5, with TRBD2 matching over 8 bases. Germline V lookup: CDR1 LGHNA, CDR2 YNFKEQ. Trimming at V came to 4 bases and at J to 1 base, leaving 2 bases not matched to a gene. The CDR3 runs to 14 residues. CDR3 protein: CASSLGTSQETQYF. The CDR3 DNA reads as TGTGCCAGCAGCCTTGGGACTAGCCAAGAGACCCAGTACTTC.

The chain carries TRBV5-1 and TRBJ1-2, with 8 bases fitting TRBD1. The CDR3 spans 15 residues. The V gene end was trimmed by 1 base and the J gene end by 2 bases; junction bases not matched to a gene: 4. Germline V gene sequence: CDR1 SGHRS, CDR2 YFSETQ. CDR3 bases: TGCGCCAGCAGCTTGTCGACAGGGGAAAACTATGGCTACACCTTC. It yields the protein CASSLSTGENYGYTF.

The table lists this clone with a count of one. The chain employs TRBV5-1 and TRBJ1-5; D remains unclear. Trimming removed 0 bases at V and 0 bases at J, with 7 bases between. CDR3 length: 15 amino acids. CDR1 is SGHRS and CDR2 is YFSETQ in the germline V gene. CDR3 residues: CASSLVVYSNQPQHF. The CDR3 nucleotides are TGCGCCAGCAGCTTGGTAGTTTATAGCAATCAGCCCCAGCATTTT.